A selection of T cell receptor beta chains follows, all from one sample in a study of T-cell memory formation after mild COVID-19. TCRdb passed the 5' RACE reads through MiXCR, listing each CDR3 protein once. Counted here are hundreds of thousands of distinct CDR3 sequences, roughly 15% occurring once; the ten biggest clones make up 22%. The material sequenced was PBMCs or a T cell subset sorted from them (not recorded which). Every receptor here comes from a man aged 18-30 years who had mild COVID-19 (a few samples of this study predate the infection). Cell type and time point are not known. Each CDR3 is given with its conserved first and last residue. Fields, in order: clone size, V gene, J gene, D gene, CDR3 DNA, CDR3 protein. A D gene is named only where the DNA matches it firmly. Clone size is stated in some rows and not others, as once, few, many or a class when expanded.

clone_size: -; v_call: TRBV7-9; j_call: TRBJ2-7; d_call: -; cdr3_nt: TGTGCCAGCAGCTCTACCGGGAGCTACTCCTACGAGCAGTACTTC; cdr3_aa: CASSSTGSYSYEQYF
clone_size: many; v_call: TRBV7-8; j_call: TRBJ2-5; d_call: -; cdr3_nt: TGTGCCAGCAGCTTCGCCGGGCGGGAGACCCAGTACTTC; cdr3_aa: CASSFAGRETQYF
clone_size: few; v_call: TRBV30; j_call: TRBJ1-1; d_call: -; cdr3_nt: TGTGCCTGGAGTGTACTGGGGACTGAAGCTTTCTTT; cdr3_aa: CAWSVLGTEAFF
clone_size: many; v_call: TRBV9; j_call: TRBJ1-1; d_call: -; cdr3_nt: TGTGCCAGCAGCGCCAGTCGGGCGGACACTGAAGCTTTCTTT; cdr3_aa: CASSASRADTEAFF
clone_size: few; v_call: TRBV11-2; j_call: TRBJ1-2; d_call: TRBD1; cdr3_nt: TGTGCCAGCAGCTTAAGTGTTCCAGGGGGCATCAATCCCAACTATGGCTACACCTTC; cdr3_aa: CASSLSVPGGINPNYGYTF
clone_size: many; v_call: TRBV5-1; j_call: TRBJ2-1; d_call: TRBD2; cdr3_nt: TGCGCCAGCAGCTCCGGCACTAGCGGGCGGGACCTTCTCACCTACAATGAGCAGTTCTTC; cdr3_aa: CASSSGTSGRDLLTYNEQFF
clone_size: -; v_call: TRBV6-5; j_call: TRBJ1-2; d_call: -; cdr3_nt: TGTGCCAGCAGTTACTCCTGGGGGTATGGCTACACCTTC; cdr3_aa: CASSYSWGYGYTF
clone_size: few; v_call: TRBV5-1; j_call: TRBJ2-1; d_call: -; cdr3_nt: TGCGCCAGCAGCATCGACAGCTACAATGAGCAGTTCTTC; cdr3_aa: CASSIDSYNEQFF
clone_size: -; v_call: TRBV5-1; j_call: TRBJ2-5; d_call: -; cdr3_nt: TGCGCCAGCAGGGAGGTAGGGGAAGAGACCCAGTACTTC; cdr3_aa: CASREVGEETQYF
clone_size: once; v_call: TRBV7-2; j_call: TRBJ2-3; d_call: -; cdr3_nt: TGTGCCAGCAGCGTAGAAGACTTTCGCACAGATACGCAGTATTTT; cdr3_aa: CASSVEDFRTDTQYF
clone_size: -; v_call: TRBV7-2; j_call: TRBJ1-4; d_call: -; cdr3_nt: TGTGCCAGCAGCTTAGTCGGTGGGGGCTATGAAAAACTGTTTTTT; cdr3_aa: CASSLVGGGYEKLFF
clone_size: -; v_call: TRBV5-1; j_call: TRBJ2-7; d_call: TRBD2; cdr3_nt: TGCGCCAGCAGCTTACGGGGGGTCTACGAGCAGTACTTC; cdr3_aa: CASSLRGVYEQYF
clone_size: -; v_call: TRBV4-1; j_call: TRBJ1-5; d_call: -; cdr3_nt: TGCGCCAGCAGCCAAGCCTGGGTAGGGTGGAGGAATTATCAGCCCCAGCATTTT; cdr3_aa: CASSQAWVGWRNYQPQHF
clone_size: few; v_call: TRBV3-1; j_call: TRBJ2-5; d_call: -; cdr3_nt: TGTGCCAGCAGCCAACTATCGAGCGAGACCCAGTACTTC; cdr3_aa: CASSQLSSETQYF
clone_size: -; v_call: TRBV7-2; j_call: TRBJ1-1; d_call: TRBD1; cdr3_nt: TGTGCCACCAAAATAGGGGGCATGAACACTGAAGCTTTCTTT; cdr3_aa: CATKIGGMNTEAFF
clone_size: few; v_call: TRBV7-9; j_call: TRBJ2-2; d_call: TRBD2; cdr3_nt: TGTGCCAGCAGCTTCCCAACGGGAGGAATCGGGGAGCTGTTTTTT; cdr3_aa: CASSFPTGGIGELFF
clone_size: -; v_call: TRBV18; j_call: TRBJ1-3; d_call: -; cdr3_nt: TGTGCCAGCTCAAAGTCAGGCGACTCTGGAAACACCATATATTTT; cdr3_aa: CASSKSGDSGNTIYF
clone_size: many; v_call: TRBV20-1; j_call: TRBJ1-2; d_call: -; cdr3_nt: TGCAGTGCTAGCCCCGACAGGTCCTATGGCTACACCTTC; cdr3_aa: CSASPDRSYGYTF
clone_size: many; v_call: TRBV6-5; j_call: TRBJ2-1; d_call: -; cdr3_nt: TGTGCCAGCAGTTACTCGATGAGGGTGGTCGGGCGGGGGCAGTTCTTC; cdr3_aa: CASSYSMRVVGRGQFF
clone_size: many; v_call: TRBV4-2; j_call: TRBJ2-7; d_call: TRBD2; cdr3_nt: TGTGCCAGCAGCCAAGCCGTAGCGGGGGGGCCCAACGAGCAGTACTTC; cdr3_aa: CASSQAVAGGPNEQYF
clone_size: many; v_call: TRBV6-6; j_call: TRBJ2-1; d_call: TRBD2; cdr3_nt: TGTGCCAGCAGTGCGCAGGCGGGGGGGCCAAATGAGCAGTTCTTC; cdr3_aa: CASSAQAGGPNEQFF
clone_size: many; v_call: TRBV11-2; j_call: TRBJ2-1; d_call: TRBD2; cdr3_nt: TGTGCCAGCAGAGATGTATGGGGGGGGTCATACAATGAGCAGTTCTTC; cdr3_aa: CASRDVWGGSYNEQFF
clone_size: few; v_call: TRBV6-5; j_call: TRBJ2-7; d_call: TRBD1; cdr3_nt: TGTGCCAGCAGTTATACTCGGGACAGCCTTTACGAGCAGTACTTC; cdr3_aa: CASSYTRDSLYEQYF
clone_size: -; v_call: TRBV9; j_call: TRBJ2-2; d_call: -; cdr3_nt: TGTGCCAGCAGCGGGACAGAAAACACCGGGGAGCTGTTTTTT; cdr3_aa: CASSGTENTGELFF
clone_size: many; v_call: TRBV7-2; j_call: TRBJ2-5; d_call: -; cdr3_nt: TGTGCCAGCAGCTCCGGTCAGGGGGAGACCCAGTACTTC; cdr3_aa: CASSSGQGETQYF
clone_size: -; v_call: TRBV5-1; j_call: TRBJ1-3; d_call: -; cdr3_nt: TGCGCCAGCAGCACAAACCAGGGCTCTGGAAACACCATATATTTT; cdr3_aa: CASSTNQGSGNTIYF
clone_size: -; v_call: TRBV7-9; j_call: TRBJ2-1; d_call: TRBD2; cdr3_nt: TGTGCCAGCAGCTTGGAGCGGGGGAGCTCCTACAATGAGCAGTTCTTC; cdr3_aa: CASSLERGSSYNEQFF
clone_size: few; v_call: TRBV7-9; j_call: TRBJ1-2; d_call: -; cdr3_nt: TGTGCCAGCAGCTACCACAGGCTAGCCTATGGCTACACCTTC; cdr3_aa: CASSYHRLAYGYTF
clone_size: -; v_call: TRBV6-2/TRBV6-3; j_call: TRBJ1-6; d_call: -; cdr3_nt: TGTGCCAGCGCGACGGTGCGGGGAGGATACCCACCCCTCCACTTT; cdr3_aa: CASATVRGGYPPLHF
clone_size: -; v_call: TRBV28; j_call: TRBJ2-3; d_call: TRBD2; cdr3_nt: TGTGCCAGCAGTGCTATCAGCGGGGGGTTTTCAGATACGCAGTATTTT; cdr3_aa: CASSAISGGFSDTQYF
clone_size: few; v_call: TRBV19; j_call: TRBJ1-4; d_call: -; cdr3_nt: TGTGCCAGTAGTATATCGGCGGTTGGCGATTGGAATGAAAAACTGTTTTTT; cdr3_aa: CASSISAVGDWNEKLFF
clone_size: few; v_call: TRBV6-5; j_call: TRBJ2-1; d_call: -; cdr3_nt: TGTGCCAGCAGAACACAGGGTGCCTCCTACAATGAGCAGTTCTTC; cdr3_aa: CASRTQGASYNEQFF
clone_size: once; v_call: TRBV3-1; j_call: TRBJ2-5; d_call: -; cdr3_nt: TGTGCCAGCAGCCCTAAATGGGAAGAGACCCAGTACTTC; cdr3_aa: CASSPKWEETQYF
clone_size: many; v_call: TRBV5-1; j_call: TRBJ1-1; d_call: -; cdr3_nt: TGCGCCAGCAGCCCAGGGGTCGTCGGCACTGAAGCTTTCTTT; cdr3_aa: CASSPGVVGTEAFF
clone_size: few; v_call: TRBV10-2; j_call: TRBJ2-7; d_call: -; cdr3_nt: TGCGCCAGCAGTTCCGGGACACAAGATTACGAGCAGTACTTC; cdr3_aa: CASSSGTQDYEQYF
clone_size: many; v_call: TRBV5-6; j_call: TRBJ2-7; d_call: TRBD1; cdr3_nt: TGTGCCAGCAGCGCACAGGGGTTCTACGAGCAGTACTTC; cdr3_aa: CASSAQGFYEQYF
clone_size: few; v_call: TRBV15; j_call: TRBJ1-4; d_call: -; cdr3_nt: TGTGCCACTGGAGGACAAGGGTTTGCAACTAATGAAAAACTGTTTTTT; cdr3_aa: CATGGQGFATNEKLFF
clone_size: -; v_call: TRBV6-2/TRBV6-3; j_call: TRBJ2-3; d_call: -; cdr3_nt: TGTGCCAGCAGTTATGGAGCGTCTATCACAGATACGCAGTATTTT; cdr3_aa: CASSYGASITDTQYF
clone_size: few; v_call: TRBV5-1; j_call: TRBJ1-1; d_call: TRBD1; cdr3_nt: TGCGCCAGCAGCTTCCAGGGGGCCGGGAACACTGAAGCTTTCTTT; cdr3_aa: CASSFQGAGNTEAFF
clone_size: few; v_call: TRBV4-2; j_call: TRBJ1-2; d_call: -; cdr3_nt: TGTGCCAGCAGCCAAGTCGATACTAGGGGGAACTATGGCTACACCTTC; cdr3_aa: CASSQVDTRGNYGYTF
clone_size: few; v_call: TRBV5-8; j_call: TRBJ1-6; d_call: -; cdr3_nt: TGTGCCAGCAGCTTGTACGCGGGCGGTAATTCACCCCTCCACTTT; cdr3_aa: CASSLYAGGNSPLHF
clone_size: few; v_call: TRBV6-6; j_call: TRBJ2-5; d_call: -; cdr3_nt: TGTGCCAGCAGTCTCGGGCCAAAAGAGACCCAGTACTTC; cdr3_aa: CASSLGPKETQYF
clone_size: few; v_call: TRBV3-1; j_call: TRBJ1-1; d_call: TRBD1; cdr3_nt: TGTGCCAGCAGTCAGGACTTACAGGGGCTGAACACTGAAGCTTTCTTT; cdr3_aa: CASSQDLQGLNTEAFF
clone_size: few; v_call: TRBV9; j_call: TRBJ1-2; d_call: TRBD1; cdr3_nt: TGTGCCAGCAGCGACGGGACAGGGGGCCGAGGCTACACCTTC; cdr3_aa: CASSDGTGGRGYTF
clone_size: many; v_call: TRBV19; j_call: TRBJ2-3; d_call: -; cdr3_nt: TGTGCCAGTAGTCCCTCTTCGGAAAATACGCAGTATTTT; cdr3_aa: CASSPSSENTQYF
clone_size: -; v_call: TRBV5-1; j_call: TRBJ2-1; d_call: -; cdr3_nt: TGCGCCAGCAGCTTGGAGCCCCCAGGCACTGAGCAGTTCTTC; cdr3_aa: CASSLEPPGTEQFF
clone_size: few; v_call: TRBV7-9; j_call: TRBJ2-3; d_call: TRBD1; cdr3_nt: TGTGCCAGCAGCTTCCGGACAGGGGTTGGCACAGATACGCAGTATTTT; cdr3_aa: CASSFRTGVGTDTQYF
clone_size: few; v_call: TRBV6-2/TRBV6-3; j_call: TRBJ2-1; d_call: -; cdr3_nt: TGTGCCAGCAGTTACGCCCCCCGGCCAGGACTCAAGGCACTCTTC; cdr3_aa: CASSYAPRPGLKALF
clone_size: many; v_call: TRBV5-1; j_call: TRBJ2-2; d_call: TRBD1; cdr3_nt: TGCGCCAGCAGCTCCTTCGGACAGGGGACCACCGGGGAGCTGTTTTTT; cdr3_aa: CASSSFGQGTTGELFF
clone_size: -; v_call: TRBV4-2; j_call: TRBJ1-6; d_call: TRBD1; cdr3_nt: TGTGCCAGCAGCCTAGAAGGACAGGGAAATTCACCCCTCCACTTT; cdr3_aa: CASSLEGQGNSPLHF
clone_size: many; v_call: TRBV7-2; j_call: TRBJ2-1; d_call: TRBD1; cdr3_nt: TGTGCCAGCAGCCCAGGGACAGGGGCCTACAATGAGCAGTTCTTC; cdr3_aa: CASSPGTGAYNEQFF
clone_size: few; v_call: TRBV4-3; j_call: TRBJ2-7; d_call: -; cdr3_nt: TGCGCCAGCAGCCAAGATCGACAGACCTACGAGCAGTACTTC; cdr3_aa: CASSQDRQTYEQYF